This TCR beta chain was recovered during a study of blood T cells in healthy people across ages. This CDR3 region has 15 residues. In germline, CDR1 is SGHAT, CDR2 FQNNGV. V lost 1 base and J 1 base, leaving 9 bases between the germline ends. Next came a second PCR, run for 7 to 11 cycles, which used a sample-barcoded 5' primer along with a J-beta primer mix. TCRdb re-derived calls from the 5' RACE reads in MiXCR, one entry per CDR3 protein. The sample holds some 1,000,000 distinct CDR3 sequences, under 30% seen once. This sample also belongs to another study, concerning T cells of mothers and their children.

This chain joins TRBV11-2 and TRBJ2-3; D remains unclear. The sequence was obtained from a girl aged 2 to 10 in good health. Sequenced sample: blood. The CDR3 loop reads CASSLGVGGTDTQYF. For the CDR3, the DNA is TGTGCCAGCAGCTTAGGTGTCGGAGGCACAGATACGCAGTATTTT.